This is a list of T cell receptor beta chains from one sample in a study of shared clonotypes between healthy human individuals. TCRdb keeps only in-frame clones here, not all; method: immunoSEQ multiplex PCR. There are around 2.3 million clones in the sample; approximately 95% occur only once, and around 0.13% lies in the top ten. The sample comprised naive CD4+ T cells sorted from blood. These receptors originate from a man younger than 35 in good health. CDR3s leave out the opening cysteine and the closing phenylalanine or tryptophan.

J gene | V gene | CDR3 protein
TRBJ2-7 | TRBV28 | ASSYSTGGYEQY
TRBJ2-3 | TRBV2 | ASSEQGSGTDTQY
TRBJ1-1 | TRBV30 | AWMRGDTEAF
TRBJ1-1 | TRBV7-9 | ASSLQGNTEAF
TRBJ1-3 | TRBV6-5 | ASSYGHSSGNTIY
TRBJ1-1 | TRBV27 | ASWDRVITEAF
TRBJ1-4 | TRBV18 | ASTPGTVDEKLF
TRBJ2-7 | TRBV6-6 | ASRPPGQGGREQY
TRBJ2-2 | TRBV6-5 | ASSPAGQGGGELF
TRBJ1-1 | TRBV5-4 | ASSHPGTENTEAF
TRBJ1-6 | TRBV15 | ATSRVPNSPLH
TRBJ1-3 | TRBV30 | AWTSRGIRGNTIY
TRBJ1-1 | TRBV30 | AWTPTGAETEAF
TRBJ1-3 | TRBV5-1 | ASSPTGVSGNTIY
TRBJ2-1 | TRBV10-2 | ASRRLTGAYNEQF
TRBJ2-7 | TRBV4-1 | ASSSLGSSYEQY
TRBJ2-1 | TRBV5-1 | ASSLSGSEYNEQF
TRBJ2-1 | TRBV7-8 | ASSGGKGFGQF
TRBJ2-7 | TRBV7-6 | ASSLEGAATYEQY
TRBJ2-3 | TRBV5-4 | ASSLQAASHTQY
TRBJ2-5 | TRBV28 | ASSSRLWDSYQETQY
TRBJ1-4 | TRBV4-1 | ASSQDLGKGSEKLF
TRBJ2-1 | TRBV4-1 | ASSQGVAEQF
TRBJ2-2 | TRBV19 | ASRGLAGGLAGELF
TRBJ2-1 | TRBV4-3 | ASSQDRLAGAGNEQF
TRBJ2-3 | TRBV12-5 | ASGPEEGTTQY
TRBJ1-2 | TRBV7-2 | ASKQGAGYGYT
TRBJ2-7 | TRBV28 | ASSWGSGTSYEQY
TRBJ2-2 | TRBV18 | ASSPPSGLITGELF
TRBJ2-7 | TRBV5-6 | ASTISSGGYYEQY
TRBJ2-1 | TRBV5-1 | ASSLRPGQDNEQF